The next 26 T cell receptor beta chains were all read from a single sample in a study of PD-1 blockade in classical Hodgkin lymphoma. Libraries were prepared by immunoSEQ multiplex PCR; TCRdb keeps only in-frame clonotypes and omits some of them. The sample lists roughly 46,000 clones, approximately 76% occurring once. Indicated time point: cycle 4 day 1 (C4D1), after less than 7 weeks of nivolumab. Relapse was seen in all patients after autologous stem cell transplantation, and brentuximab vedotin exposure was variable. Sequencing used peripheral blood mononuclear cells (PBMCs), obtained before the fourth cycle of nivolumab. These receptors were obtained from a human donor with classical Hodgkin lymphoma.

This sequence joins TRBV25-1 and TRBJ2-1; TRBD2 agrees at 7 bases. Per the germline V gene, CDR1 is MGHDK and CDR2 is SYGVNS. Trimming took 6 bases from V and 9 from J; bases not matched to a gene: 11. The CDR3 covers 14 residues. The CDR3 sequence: CASSGLRETAEQFF. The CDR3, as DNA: TGTGCCAGCAGCGGTCTGCGGGAGACGGCTGAGCAGTTCTTC.

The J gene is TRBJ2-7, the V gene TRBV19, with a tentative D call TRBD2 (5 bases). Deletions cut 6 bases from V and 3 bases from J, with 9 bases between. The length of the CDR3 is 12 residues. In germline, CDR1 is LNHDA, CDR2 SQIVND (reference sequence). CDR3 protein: CASRTGNYEQYF. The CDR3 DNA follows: TGTGCCAGTAGGACGGGAAACTACGAGCAGTACTTC.

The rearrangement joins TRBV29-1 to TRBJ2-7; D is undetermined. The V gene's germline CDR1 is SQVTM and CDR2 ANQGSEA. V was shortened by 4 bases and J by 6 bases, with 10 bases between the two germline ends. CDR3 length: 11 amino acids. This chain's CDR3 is CSVVAVREQYF. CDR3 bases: TGCAGCGTTGTGGCTGTACGCGAGCAGTACTTC.

DNA for the CDR3: TGTGCCAGCAGTAAGAATGGAGTTGATAGCTCCTACGAGCAGTACTTC. Translated, it gives CASSKNGVDSSYEQYF. The chain carries TRBV6-6 and TRBJ2-7; no clear D gene. From germline, CDR1 is MNHNY and CDR2 SVGAGI (reference sequence). The CDR3 has 16 residues. The V and J ends lost 5 bases and 0 bases respectively, with 17 bases between them.

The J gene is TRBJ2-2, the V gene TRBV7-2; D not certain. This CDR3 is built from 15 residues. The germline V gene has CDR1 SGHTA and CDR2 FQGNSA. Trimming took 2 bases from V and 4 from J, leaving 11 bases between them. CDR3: CASSLYSTLTGELFF. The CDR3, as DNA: TGTGCCAGCAGCTTATACTCTACCCTCACCGGGGAGCTGTTTTTT.

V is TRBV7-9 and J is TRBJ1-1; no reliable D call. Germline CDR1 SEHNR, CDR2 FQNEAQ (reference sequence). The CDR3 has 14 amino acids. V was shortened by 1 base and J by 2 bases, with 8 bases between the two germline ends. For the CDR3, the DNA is TGTGCCAGCAGCTTAGAGGTTTTTAACACTGAAGCTTTCTTT. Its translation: CASSLEVFNTEAFF.

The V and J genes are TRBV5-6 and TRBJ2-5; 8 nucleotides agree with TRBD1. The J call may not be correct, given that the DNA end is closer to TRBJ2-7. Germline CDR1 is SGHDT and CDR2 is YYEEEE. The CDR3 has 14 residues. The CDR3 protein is CASSSLDRVNEQYF. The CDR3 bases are TGTGCCAGCAGCTCCTTGGACAGGGTAAACGAGCAGTACTTC.

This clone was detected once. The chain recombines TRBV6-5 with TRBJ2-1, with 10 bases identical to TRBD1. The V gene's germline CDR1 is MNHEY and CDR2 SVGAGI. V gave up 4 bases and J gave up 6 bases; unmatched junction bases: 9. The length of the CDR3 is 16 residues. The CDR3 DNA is TGTGCCAGCAGTTTAAGTGTCGGACAGGGGGGCAATGAGCAGTTCTTC. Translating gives CASSLSVGQGGNEQFF.

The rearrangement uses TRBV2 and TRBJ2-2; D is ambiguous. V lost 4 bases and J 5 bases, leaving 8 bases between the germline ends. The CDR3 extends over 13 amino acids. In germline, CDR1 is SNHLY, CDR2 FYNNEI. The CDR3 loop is CASSADVTGELFF. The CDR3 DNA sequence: TGTGCCAGCAGTGCAGACGTGACCGGGGAGCTGTTTTTT.

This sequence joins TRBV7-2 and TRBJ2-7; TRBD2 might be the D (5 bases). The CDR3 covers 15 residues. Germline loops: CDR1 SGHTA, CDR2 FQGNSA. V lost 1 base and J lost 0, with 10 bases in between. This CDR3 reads CASSLVHRDSYEQYF. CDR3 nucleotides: TGTGCCAGCAGCTTAGTTCACCGGGACTCCTACGAGCAGTACTTC.

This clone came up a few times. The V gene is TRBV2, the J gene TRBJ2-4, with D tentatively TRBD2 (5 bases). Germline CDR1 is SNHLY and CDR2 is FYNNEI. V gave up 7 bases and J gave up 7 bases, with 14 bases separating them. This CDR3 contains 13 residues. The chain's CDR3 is CASNKEGLNIQYF. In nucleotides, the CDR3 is TGTGCCAGCAACAAAGAAGGACTGAACATTCAGTACTTC.

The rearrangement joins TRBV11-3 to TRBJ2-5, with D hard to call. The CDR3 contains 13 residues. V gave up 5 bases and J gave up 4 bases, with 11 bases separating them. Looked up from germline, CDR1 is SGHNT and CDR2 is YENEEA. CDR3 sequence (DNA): TGTGCCAGCAGCCCGACACCGCGAGAGACCCAGTACTTC. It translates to CASSPTPRETQYF.

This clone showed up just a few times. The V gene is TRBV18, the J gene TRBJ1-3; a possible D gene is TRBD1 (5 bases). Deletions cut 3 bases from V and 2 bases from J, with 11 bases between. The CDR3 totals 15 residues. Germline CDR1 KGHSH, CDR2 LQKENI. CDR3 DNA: TGTGCCAGCTCACCCCGACAGATGGCTGGAAACACCATATATTTT. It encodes CASSPRQMAGNTIYF. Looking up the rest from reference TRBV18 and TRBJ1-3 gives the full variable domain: NAGVMQNPRHLVRRRGQEARLRCSPMKGHSHVYWYRQLPEEGLKFMVYLQKENIIDESGMPKERFSAEFPKEGPSILRIQQVVRGDSAAYFCASSPRQMAGNTIYFGEGSWLTVV.

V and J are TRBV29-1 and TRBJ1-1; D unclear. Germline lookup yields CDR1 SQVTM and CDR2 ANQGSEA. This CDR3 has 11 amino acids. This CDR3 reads CRSARNTEAFF. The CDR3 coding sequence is TGCAGGTCAGCCAGGAACACTGAAGCTTTCTTT. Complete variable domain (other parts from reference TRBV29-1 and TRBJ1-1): SAVISQKPSRDICQRGTSLTIQCQVDSQVTMMFWYRQQPGQSLTLIATANQGSEATYESGFVIDKFPISRPNLTFSTLTVSNMSPEDSSIYLCRSARNTEAFFGQGTRLTVV.

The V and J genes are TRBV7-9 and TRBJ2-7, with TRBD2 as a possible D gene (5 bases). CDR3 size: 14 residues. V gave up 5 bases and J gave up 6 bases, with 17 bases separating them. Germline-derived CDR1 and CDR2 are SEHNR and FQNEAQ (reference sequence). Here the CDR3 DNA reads TGTGCCAGCAGCCCAAAACTAGAAGGGAGCGAGCAGTACTTC. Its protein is CASSPKLEGSEQYF.

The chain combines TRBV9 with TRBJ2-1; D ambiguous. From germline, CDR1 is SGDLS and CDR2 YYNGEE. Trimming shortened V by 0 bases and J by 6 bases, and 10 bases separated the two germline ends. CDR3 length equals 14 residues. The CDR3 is CASSVGDPLNEQFF. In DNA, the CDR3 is TGTGCCAGCAGCGTAGGGGATCCCCTCAATGAGCAGTTCTTC.

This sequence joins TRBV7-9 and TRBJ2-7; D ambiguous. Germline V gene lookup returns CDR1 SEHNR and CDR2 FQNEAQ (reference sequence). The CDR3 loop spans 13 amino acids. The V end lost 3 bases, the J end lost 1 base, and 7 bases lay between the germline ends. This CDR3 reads CASSLHISYEQYF. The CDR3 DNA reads TGTGCCAGCAGCTTGCATATTTCCTACGAGCAGTACTTC.

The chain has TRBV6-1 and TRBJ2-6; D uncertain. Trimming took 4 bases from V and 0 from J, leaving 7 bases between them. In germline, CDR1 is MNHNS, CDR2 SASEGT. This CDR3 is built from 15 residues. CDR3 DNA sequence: TGTGCCAGCAGTGCCTACTACTCTGGGGCCAACGTCCTGACTTTC. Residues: CASSAYYSGANVLTF.

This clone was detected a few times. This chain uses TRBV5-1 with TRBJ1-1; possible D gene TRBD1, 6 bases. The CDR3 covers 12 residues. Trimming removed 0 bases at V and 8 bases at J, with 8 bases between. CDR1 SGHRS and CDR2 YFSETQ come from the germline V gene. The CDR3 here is CASSLVGGEAFF. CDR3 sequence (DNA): TGCGCCAGCAGCTTGGTAGGGGGGGAAGCTTTCTTT.

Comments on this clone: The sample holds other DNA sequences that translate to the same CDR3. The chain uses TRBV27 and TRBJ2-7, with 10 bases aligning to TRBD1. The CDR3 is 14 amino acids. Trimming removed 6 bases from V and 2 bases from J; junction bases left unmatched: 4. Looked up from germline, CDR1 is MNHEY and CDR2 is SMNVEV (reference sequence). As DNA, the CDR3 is TGTGCCAGCAGCCCTGACAGGGGGCCCTACGAGCAGTACTTC. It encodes CASSPDRGPYEQYF.

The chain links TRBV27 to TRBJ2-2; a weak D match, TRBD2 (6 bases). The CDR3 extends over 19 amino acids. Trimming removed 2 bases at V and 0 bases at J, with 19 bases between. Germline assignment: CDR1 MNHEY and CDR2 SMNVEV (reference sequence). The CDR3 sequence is CASSLRGGFYRANTGELFF. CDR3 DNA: TGTGCCAGCAGTTTAAGGGGAGGCTTCTACCGGGCGAACACCGGGGAGCTGTTTTTT.

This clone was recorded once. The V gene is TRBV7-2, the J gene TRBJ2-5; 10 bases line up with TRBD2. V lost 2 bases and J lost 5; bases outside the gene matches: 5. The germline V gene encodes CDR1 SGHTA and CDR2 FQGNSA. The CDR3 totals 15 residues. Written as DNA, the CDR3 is TGTGCCAGCAGCTTATCTAGCGGGAGTTGGGAGACCCAGTACTTC. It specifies CASSLSSGSWETQYF.

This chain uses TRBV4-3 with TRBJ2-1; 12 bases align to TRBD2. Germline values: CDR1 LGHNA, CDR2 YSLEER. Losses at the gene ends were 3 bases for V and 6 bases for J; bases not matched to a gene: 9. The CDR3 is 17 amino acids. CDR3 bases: TGCGCCAGCAGCCAGTTGACCGGGACTAGCGGGCCCAATGAGCAGTTCTTC. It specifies CASSQLTGTSGPNEQFF.

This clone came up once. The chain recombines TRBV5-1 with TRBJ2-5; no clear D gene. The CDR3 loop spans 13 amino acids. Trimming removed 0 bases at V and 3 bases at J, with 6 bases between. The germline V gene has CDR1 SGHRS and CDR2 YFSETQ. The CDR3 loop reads CASSLEAEETQYF. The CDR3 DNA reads TGCGCCAGCAGCTTGGAGGCAGAAGAGACCCAGTACTTC.

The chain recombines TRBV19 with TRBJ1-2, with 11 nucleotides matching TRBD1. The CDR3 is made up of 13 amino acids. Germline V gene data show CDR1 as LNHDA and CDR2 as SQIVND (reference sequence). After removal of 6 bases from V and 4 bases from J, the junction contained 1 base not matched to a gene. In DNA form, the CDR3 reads TGTGCCAGTAGCGGGACAGGGGGCTATGGCTACACCTTC. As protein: CASSGTGGYGYTF.

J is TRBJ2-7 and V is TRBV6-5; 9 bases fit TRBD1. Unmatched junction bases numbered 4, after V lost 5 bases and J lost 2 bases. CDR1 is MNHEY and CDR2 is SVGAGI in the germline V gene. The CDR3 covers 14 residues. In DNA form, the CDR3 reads TGTGCCAGCAGTAGGGACAGGGAAGCCTACGAGCAGTACTTC. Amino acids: CASSRDREAYEQYF.